The clone carrying this TCR beta chain was seen only a few times. Germline V gene lookup returns CDR1 SGHKS and CDR2 YYEKEE (reference sequence). Trimming took off 2 bases at V and 4 bases at J, with 9 bases between the two ends. The CDR3 totals 13 residues. The data were taken from a study of T cells after yellow fever vaccination. Looking at the study overall: Fractions containing few cells were prepared with SMART-Seq v4 Ultra Low Input.

A process of 5'RACE template switching, which added a universal primer site and UMIs, was used to make TCR cDNA. TCRdb reprocessed the 5' RACE reads via MiXCR and lists one record per CDR3 protein. The sample has approximately 450,000 distinct CDR3 sequences, roughly 20% seen once; the top ten hold 18%. This rearrangement joins TRBV5-5 to TRBJ1-2; D is uncertain. The sample was PBMCs, taken before the yellow fever booster vaccination. This sequence originates from a man younger than 35 who received the YFV17D yellow fever vaccine. In DNA form, the CDR3 reads TGTGCCAGCAGCTTTACAGAGGCCTATGGCTACACCTTC. Its protein is CASSFTEAYGYTF.